These 8 T cell receptor beta chains came from one sample sequenced in a study of blood T cell repertoires in COVID-19. TCRdb's table, derived via immunoSEQ multiplex PCR, lists solely in-frame clones and lacks some. The sample gives about 61,000 clones, roughly 90% of which show up once; approximately 4% is in the top ten. The sample consisted of peripheral blood. These receptors all stem from a human donor in a cohort sampled during active COVID-19.

The chain uses TRBV7-8 and TRBJ2-1; 7 bases agree with TRBD2. CDR3 length: 17 amino acids. J was trimmed by 3 bases and V by 0 bases; bases with no gene match: 8. Germline V CDR1 and CDR2: SGHVS, FQNEAQ. As DNA, the CDR3 is TGTGCCAGCAGCTTAGCAGGCGCGGGAGCGGGCTACAATGAGCAGTTCTTC. Encoded protein: CASSLAGAGAGYNEQFF.

The V and J genes are TRBV7-9 and TRBJ1-5, with 7 bases matching TRBD1. Trimming removed 1 base from V and 3 bases from J; junction bases left unmatched: 3. CDR1 is SEHNR, CDR2 FQNEAQ, per germline (reference sequence). This CDR3 contains 15 residues. Written as DNA, the CDR3 is TGTGCCAGCAGCTTAGGGGACAGTTCCAATCAGCCCCAGCATTTT. It yields the protein CASSLGDSSNQPQHF.

In its sample, this clone was seen a few times. J is TRBJ1-5 and V is TRBV6-6, with D unclear. The CDR3 sequence is 14 residues long. V shed 0 bases and J shed 3 bases, with 6 bases lying between them. Germline loops: CDR1 MNHNY, CDR2 SVGAGI (reference sequence). The CDR3 region is CASSYSGANQPQHF. The CDR3 region has the DNA TGTGCCAGCAGTTACTCAGGAGCCAATCAGCCCCAGCATTTT.

This chain uses TRBV5-4 with TRBJ1-1; 9 nucleotides agree with TRBD1. The CDR3 length is 15 residues. CDR1 is SGHNT, CDR2 YYREEE, per germline (reference sequence). The junction had 12 bases not matched to a gene; V was cut back by 6 bases and J by 6 bases. The CDR3 DNA reads as TGTGCCAGCACTCGGGACAGGGTGGTTGCCTCTGAAGCTTTCTTT. Encoded protein: CASTRDRVVASEAFF.

The chain uses TRBV7-8 and TRBJ1-3; weak D call: TRBD1 (5 bases). Germline V CDR1 and CDR2: SGHVS, FQNEAQ. Trimming took off 3 bases at V and 0 bases at J, with 9 bases between the two ends. The CDR3 totals 15 residues. The chain's CDR3 is CASSLTVASGNTIYF. The CDR3, as DNA: TGTGCCAGCAGCTTGACAGTCGCCTCTGGAAACACCATATATTTT.

This chain connects TRBV4-3 to TRBJ1-2, with D tentatively TRBD1 (6 bases). Trimming removed 4 bases at V and 4 bases at J, with 10 bases between. This CDR3 contains 13 residues. CDR1 and CDR2 from the germline V gene are LGHNA and YSLEER. The CDR3 nucleotides are TGCGCCAGCAGCCCCCTGGGGGCCTATGGCTACACCTTC. Translating it yields CASSPLGAYGYTF.

This rearrangement joins TRBV3-1 (or the pseudogene TRBV3-2) to TRBJ1-2; D gene unclear. Deletions cut 0 bases from V and 4 bases from J, with 9 bases between. Germline V gives CDR1 LGHDT, CDR2 YNNKEL (reference sequence). The length of the CDR3 is 14 residues. The CDR3 region is CASSQDSSLYGYTF. CDR3 DNA sequence: TGTGCCAGCAGCCAAGACAGTAGCCTCTATGGCTACACCTTC.

V is TRBV12-3 or TRBV12-4 and J is TRBJ1-2; no clear D. Trimming stripped 8 bases from V and 6 bases from J, with 16 bases between. The CDR3 runs 13 residues. The CDR3 region is CASSPTGLNGYTF. The DNA for the CDR3 is TGTGCCAGCTCCCCGACGGGGTTAAATGGCTACACCTTC.